This is a list of T cell receptor beta chains from one sample in a study of blood T cells in healthy people across ages. TCRdb ran MiXCR on the 5' RACE reads and lists one entry per CDR3 protein. The sample gives 800,000 to 1,300,000 distinct CDR3 sequences, around 25% of which show up once; approximately 0.71% is in the top ten. The sample also formed part of further work on T cells of mothers and their children.

Sequenced input: blood. These receptor sequences come from a girl aged 2-10 years in good health. Both conserved end residues are part of each CDR3. Each record gives: J gene, D gene, V gene, clone size, CDR3 protein, CDR3 DNA. D genes are given only for firm matches. Clone size is not always given. Where it is, it says once, few, many or a class for expanded clones.

J gene: TRBJ2-2; D gene: TRBD1; V gene: TRBV12-3/TRBV12-4; clone size: few; CDR3 protein: CASSLQRDRGTGELFF; CDR3 DNA: TGTGCCAGCAGTTTACAGAGGGACAGGGGGACCGGGGAGCTGTTTTTT
J gene: TRBJ2-7; D gene: NA; V gene: TRBV2; clone size: NA; CDR3 protein: CASSDWYEQYF; CDR3 DNA: TGTGCCAGCAGTGACTGGTACGAGCAGTACTTC
J gene: TRBJ1-2; D gene: TRBD1; V gene: TRBV4-3; clone size: NA; CDR3 protein: CASSQDDRGAFYGYTF; CDR3 DNA: TGCGCCAGCAGCCAAGATGACAGGGGGGCCTTCTATGGCTACACCTTC
J gene: TRBJ1-2; D gene: NA; V gene: TRBV12-3/TRBV12-4; clone size: few; CDR3 protein: CASSFTGGGYTF; CDR3 DNA: TGTGCCAGCAGTTTCACCGGGGGGGGCTACACCTTC
J gene: TRBJ2-3; D gene: NA; V gene: TRBV7-9; clone size: NA; CDR3 protein: CASSPPFETDTQYF; CDR3 DNA: TGTGCCAGCAGCCCTCCCTTTGAGACAGATACGCAGTATTTT
J gene: TRBJ2-1; D gene: TRBD1; V gene: TRBV5-1; clone size: NA; CDR3 protein: CASSWAGDRAYNEQFF; CDR3 DNA: TGCGCCAGCAGTTGGGCCGGGGACAGGGCCTACAATGAGCAGTTCTTC
J gene: TRBJ2-1; D gene: TRBD2; V gene: TRBV4-2; clone size: NA; CDR3 protein: CASSQAVAGSSYNEQFF; CDR3 DNA: TGTGCCAGCAGCCAAGCTGTAGCGGGGAGCTCCTACAATGAGCAGTTCTTC
J gene: TRBJ2-1; D gene: NA; V gene: TRBV20-1; clone size: few; CDR3 protein: CSARGGGRYSEQFF; CDR3 DNA: TGCAGTGCTAGAGGAGGTGGCAGGTACAGTGAGCAGTTCTTC
J gene: TRBJ1-1; D gene: TRBD1; V gene: TRBV12-3/TRBV12-4; clone size: few; CDR3 protein: CASRPTGAGGTEAFF; CDR3 DNA: TGTGCCAGCAGACCAACAGGGGCGGGGGGCACTGAAGCTTTCTTT
J gene: TRBJ2-3; D gene: NA; V gene: TRBV6-1; clone size: NA; CDR3 protein: CASRISGPWGTQYF; CDR3 DNA: TGTGCCAGCAGGATATCGGGACCTTGGGGTACGCAGTATTTT
J gene: TRBJ2-7; D gene: TRBD1; V gene: TRBV4-2; clone size: few; CDR3 protein: CASSHPPSLTGARDEQYF; CDR3 DNA: TGTGCCAGCAGCCATCCTCCCTCCCTGACAGGGGCAAGGGACGAGCAGTACTTC
J gene: TRBJ2-1; D gene: NA; V gene: TRBV20-1; clone size: NA; CDR3 protein: CSARESLTLNEQFF; CDR3 DNA: TGCAGTGCTAGAGAAAGCCTAACCCTTAATGAGCAGTTCTTC
J gene: TRBJ2-1; D gene: TRBD2; V gene: TRBV20-1; clone size: few; CDR3 protein: CSARDLAGRSYNEQFF; CDR3 DNA: TGCAGTGCTAGAGATCTAGCGGGACGCTCCTACAATGAGCAGTTCTTC
J gene: TRBJ2-1; D gene: TRBD1; V gene: TRBV6-1; clone size: NA; CDR3 protein: CASSPHGTGPQGYEQFF; CDR3 DNA: TGTGCCAGCAGTCCCCATGGGACAGGACCACAAGGGTATGAGCAGTTCTTC
J gene: TRBJ1-6; D gene: TRBD1; V gene: TRBV20-1; clone size: few; CDR3 protein: CSARQGVENSPLHF; CDR3 DNA: TGCAGTGCTAGACAGGGGGTGGAGAATTCACCCCTCCACTTT
J gene: TRBJ1-1; D gene: NA; V gene: TRBV28; clone size: few; CDR3 protein: CASSPQTGTPNTEAFF; CDR3 DNA: TGTGCCAGCAGTCCTCAAACCGGGACTCCGAACACTGAAGCTTTCTTT